The clone carrying this TCR beta chain was picked up many times. Its antigen remains unknown. CDR1 and CDR2 from the germline V gene are SQVTM and ANQGSEA. This CDR3 has 14 amino acids. V shed 6 bases and J 0 bases; nucleotides not matched to a gene: 3. The source of the sample is a study of read filtering for tumor transcriptome and immune sequencing. Study at large: Whole-transcriptome libraries were prepared after DNase treatment. IR-seq gave about 3.5 to 10.27 million TCR reads per sample; RNA-seq gave about 80 to 1273. Study-level findings and limits: Even smaller IR-seq throughput identified most shared clonotypes.

Molecular barcoded adaptors covering alpha/delta and beta/gamma chains were used on around 400 ng RNA. TCRdb used MiXCR to reprocess the reads, holding one entry per CDR3 protein. The data show fewer than 50,000 distinct CDR3 sequences, with about 13% seen just once and 25% to 35% held by the top ten. The receptor's source is a donor at least 40 years old with multiple myeloma. The chain couples TRBV29-1 to TRBJ2-2; 8 nucleotides match TRBD1. Specimen: a population of CD138-negative cells sorted from bone marrow. In DNA form, the CDR3 reads TGCAGCGTCAGGGACAGGCCGAACACCGGGGAGCTGTTTTTT. It is translated as CSVRDRPNTGELFF.